The clone carrying this T cell receptor (beta chain) was recorded only once. A Seattle source enrolled patients during active infection and followed them longitudinally. CDR3 length equals 14 residues. Germline V gene sequence: CDR1 MDHEN, CDR2 SYDVKM. V lost 3 bases, J lost 4 bases, and 11 bases lay in between. These data belong to a study of blood T cell repertoires in COVID-19. The assay was immunoSEQ multiplex PCR, and TCRdb's table has in-frame clones only and misses some. The sample shows 100,000 to 150,000 clones, roughly 92% of them seen only once. The genes are TRBV28 and TRBJ2-3; D is possibly TRBD1 (7 bases). The source of this sequence is a man aged 50 to 59 with COVID-19, enrolled during active disease. Input material: peripheral blood. The CDR3 nucleotides read TGTGCCAGCAGTTTGCAGGGGGGAGCAGATACGCAGTATTTT. Protein sequence: CASSLQGGADTQYF.